This entry is about one T cell receptor (beta chain). What it binds is unknown. The CDR3 contains 14 residues. Germline assignment: CDR1 SGHTA and CDR2 FQGNSA. V was cut by 3 bases and J by 6 bases, with 15 bases left in between. These data come from a study of T-cell reconstitution after alpha-beta-depleted transplantation in children. Study-wide results and caveats: Expanded graft clones numbering several hundred reportedly gave rise to alpha-beta T cells about two months after transplant. After one year, T-cell counts and TCRbeta diversity mostly came from new T cells. Day-60 TCRbeta diversity that was high in some patients was derived from surviving recipient T cells and thymic progenitors.

Unique molecular identifiers were built into the TCRbeta library. Each CDR3 protein is one row after TCRdb ran MiXCR on the PCR reads. The data hold 700,000 to 950,000 distinct CDR3 sequences, with 15% to 20% observed a single time. The specimen comprised PBMCs, mostly from graft donor cells, sampled 360 days after TCRalphabeta/CD19-depleted stem cell transplant. This clonotype originated in a male patient younger than 18 who had a stem cell transplant for acute lymphoblastic leukemia, so the T cells may come from the graft donor. The V and J genes are TRBV7-2 and TRBJ2-7, with a tentative D call TRBD2 (5 bases). The CDR3: CASSLSGVGAEQYF. The DNA for the CDR3 is TGTGCCAGCAGCTTGTCCGGGGTAGGTGCCGAGCAGTACTTC.